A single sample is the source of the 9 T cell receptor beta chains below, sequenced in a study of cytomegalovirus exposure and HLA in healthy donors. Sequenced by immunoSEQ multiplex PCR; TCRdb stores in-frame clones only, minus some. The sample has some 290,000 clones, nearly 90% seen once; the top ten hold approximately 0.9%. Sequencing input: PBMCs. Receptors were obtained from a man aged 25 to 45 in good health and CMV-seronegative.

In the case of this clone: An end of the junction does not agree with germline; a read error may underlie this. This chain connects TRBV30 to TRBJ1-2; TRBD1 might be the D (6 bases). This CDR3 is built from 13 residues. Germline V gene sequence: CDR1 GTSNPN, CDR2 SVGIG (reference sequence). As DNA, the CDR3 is TGTGCCTGGAGTGTTCGAACAACAGGGTTTATAGCCTTC. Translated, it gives CAWSVRTTGFIAF.

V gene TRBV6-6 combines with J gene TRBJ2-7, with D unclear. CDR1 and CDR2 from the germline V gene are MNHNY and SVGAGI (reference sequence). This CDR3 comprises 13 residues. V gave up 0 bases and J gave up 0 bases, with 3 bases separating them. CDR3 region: CASSYSRSYEQYF. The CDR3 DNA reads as TGTGCCAGCAGTTACTCCCGCTCCTACGAGCAGTACTTC.

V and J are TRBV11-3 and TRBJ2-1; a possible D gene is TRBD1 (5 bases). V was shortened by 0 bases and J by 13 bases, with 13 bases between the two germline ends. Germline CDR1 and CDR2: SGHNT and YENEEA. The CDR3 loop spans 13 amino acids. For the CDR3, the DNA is TGTGCCAGCAGCTTAGAACAGGACCGGCTACAGTTCTTC. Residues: CASSLEQDRLQFF.

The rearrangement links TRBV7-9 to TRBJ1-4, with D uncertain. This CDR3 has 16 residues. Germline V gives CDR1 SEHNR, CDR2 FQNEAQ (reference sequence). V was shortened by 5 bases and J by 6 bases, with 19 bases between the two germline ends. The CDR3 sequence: CASSPTRLTVDEKLFF. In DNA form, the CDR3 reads TGTGCCAGCAGCCCCACCCGACTTACTGTGGATGAAAAACTGTTTTTT.

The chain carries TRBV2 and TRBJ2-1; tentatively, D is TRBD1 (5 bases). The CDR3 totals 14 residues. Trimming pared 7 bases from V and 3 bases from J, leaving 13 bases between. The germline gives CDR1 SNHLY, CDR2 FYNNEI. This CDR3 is CASKGQGVYNEQFF. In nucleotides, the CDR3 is TGTGCCAGCAAAGGTCAGGGCGTCTACAATGAGCAGTTCTTC.

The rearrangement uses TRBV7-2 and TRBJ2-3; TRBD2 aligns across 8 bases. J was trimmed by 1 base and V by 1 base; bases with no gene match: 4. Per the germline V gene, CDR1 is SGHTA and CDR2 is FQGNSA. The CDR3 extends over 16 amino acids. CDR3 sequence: CASSLGTGGRTDTQYF. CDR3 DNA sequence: TGTGCCAGCAGCTTAGGGACGGGGGGGCGCACAGATACGCAGTATTTT.

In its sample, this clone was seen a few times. The chain's CDR3 is CASSLLGTGLSEQFF. CDR3 sequence (DNA): TGTGCCAGCAGCTTACTAGGGACAGGGTTGAGCGAGCAGTTCTTC. J is TRBJ2-1 and V is TRBV11-2, with 9 bases matching TRBD1. With V trimmed by 2 bases and J by 10 bases, 9 bases remained unmatched. The germline V gene encodes CDR1 SGHAT and CDR2 FQNNGV. CDR3 length: 15 residues. Together with reference TRBV11-2 and TRBJ2-1, the CDR3 gives the full variable domain: EAGVAQSPRYKIIEKRQSVAFWCNPISGHATLYWYQQILGQGPKLLIQFQNNGVVDDSQLPKDRFSAERLKGVDSTLKIQPAKLEDSAVYLCASSLLGTGLSEQFFGPGTRLTVL.

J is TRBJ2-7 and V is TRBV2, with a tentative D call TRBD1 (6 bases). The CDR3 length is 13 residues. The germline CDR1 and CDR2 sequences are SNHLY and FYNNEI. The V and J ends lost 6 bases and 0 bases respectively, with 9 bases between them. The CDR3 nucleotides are TGTGCCAGCAGACAGGGAGACTCCTACGAGCAGTACTTC. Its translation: CASRQGDSYEQYF.

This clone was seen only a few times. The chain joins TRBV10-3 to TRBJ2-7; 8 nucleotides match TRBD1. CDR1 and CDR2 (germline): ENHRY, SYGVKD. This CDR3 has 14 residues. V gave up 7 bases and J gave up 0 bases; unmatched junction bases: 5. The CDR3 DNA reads TGTGCCATCACCAGGACAGGGAACTCCTACGAGCAGTACTTC. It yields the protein CAITRTGNSYEQYF.